Each of the 32 T cell receptor beta chains below was sequenced from the same sample in a study of blood T cell repertoires in COVID-19. Libraries were prepared by immunoSEQ multiplex PCR; TCRdb keeps only in-frame clonotypes and omits some of them. Of some 250,000 clones listed, roughly 86% are singletons. The sequenced material came from peripheral blood. The receptors derive from a woman aged 25 to 45 with acute or convalescent COVID-19.

This chain uses TRBV7-9 with TRBJ2-7; no clear D. The V end lost 4 bases, the J end lost 1 base, and 14 bases lay between the germline ends. CDR1 and CDR2 from the germline V gene are SEHNR and FQNEAQ (reference sequence). The length of the CDR3 is 15 residues. This CDR3 is CASSSPKARSYEQYF. The CDR3 DNA sequence: TGTGCCAGCAGCTCCCCAAAAGCGCGGTCCTACGAGCAGTACTTC.

J is TRBJ2-5 and V is TRBV9; D is unclear. The CDR3 has 13 amino acids. The V and J ends lost 0 bases and 4 bases respectively, with 7 bases between them. The germline V gene has CDR1 SGDLS and CDR2 YYNGEE. CDR3 region: CASSVGASETQYF. DNA for the CDR3: TGTGCCAGCAGCGTAGGGGCTTCAGAGACCCAGTACTTC.

V usage is TRBV10-2 and J usage is TRBJ1-1, with D unresolved. V lost 2 bases and J lost 13, with 17 bases in between. Germline loops: CDR1 WSHSY, CDR2 SAAADI. The CDR3 has 13 amino acids. CDR3 region: CASSEGWTGIDFF. CDR3 in DNA: TGCGCCAGCAGTGAGGGTTGGACGGGGATCGATTTCTTT.

This sequence joins TRBV20-1 and TRBJ1-2; D gene unclear. Germline CDR1 and CDR2: DFQATT and SNEGSKA (reference sequence). V lost 6 bases, J lost 6 bases, and 5 bases lay in between. The CDR3 totals 9 residues. The CDR3 DNA sequence: TGCAGTGCCCACAATGGCTACACCTTC. Its translation: CSAHNGYTF.

The genes are TRBV7-8 and TRBJ2-1, with 12 bases aligning to TRBD2. The CDR3 consists of 17 residues. J gave up 5 bases and V 7 bases, and 12 bases lay outside the gene matches. Per the germline V gene, CDR1 is SGHVS and CDR2 is FQNEAQ. CDR3 sequence (DNA): TGTGCCAGCAACCTACGTCTAGCGGGAGGGCCGAACAATGAGCAGTTCTTC. Amino acids: CASNLRLAGGPNNEQFF.

V and J are TRBV28 and TRBJ2-1, with D possibly matching TRBD2 (6 bases). The CDR3 sequence is 12 residues long. V shed 10 bases and J shed 4 bases, with 11 bases lying between them. Germline V lookup: CDR1 MDHEN, CDR2 SYDVKM. The CDR3 loop reads CATGTSYNEQFF. In DNA, the CDR3 is TGTGCCACCGGGACTTCATACAATGAGCAGTTCTTC.

The chain carries TRBV27 and TRBJ1-1; D remains unclear. The length of the CDR3 is 14 residues. Trimming stripped 6 bases from V and 4 bases from J, with 15 bases between. Germline V lookup: CDR1 MNHEY, CDR2 SMNVEV (reference sequence). The CDR3 nucleotides are TGTGCCAGCAGGTCTCCCGACAACCCCACTGAAGCTTTCTTT. Protein: CASRSPDNPTEAFF.

The chain combines TRBV7-8 with TRBJ2-1; the match to TRBD2 covers 12 bases. The CDR3 extends over 16 amino acids. Trimming removed 0 bases from V and 8 bases from J; junction bases left unmatched: 5. Germline V lookup: CDR1 SGHVS, CDR2 FQNEAQ. The CDR3 DNA reads as TGTGCCAGCAGCTTAGCGCGTCGACTAGCGGGAGATGAGCAGTTCTTC. Encoded protein: CASSLARRLAGDEQFF.

This chain uses TRBV19 with TRBJ2-7; 9 positions match TRBD1. The CDR3 consists of 15 residues. V trimming: 2 bases; J trimming: 3 bases; junction bases outside the gene matches: 5. Germline lookup yields CDR1 LNHDA and CDR2 SQIVND (reference sequence). The CDR3: CASSIKGTGIYEQYF. The CDR3 DNA sequence: TGTGCCAGTAGTATAAAGGGGACAGGGATCTACGAGCAGTACTTC.

In this sample, this clone turned up a few times. V and J are TRBV10-3 and TRBJ2-7; TRBD1 matches at 9 bases. V trimming: 3 bases; J trimming: 5 bases; junction bases outside the gene matches: 8. CDR1 is ENHRY and CDR2 is SYGVKD in the germline V gene. The CDR3 is made up of 15 amino acids. The CDR3 loop is CAISDGTGQWDEQYF. CDR3 DNA: TGTGCCATCAGTGACGGGACAGGGCAGTGGGACGAGCAGTACTTC.

The chain combines TRBV6-6 with TRBJ1-6, with a tentative D call TRBD1 (6 bases). The CDR3 sequence is 18 residues long. Germline V gene lookup returns CDR1 MNHNY and CDR2 SVGAGI (reference sequence). Trimming pared 5 bases from V and 0 bases from J, leaving 17 bases between. The CDR3, as DNA: TGTGCCAGCAGTCCCACGGGGGGCACCAGCTCCTATAATTCACCCCTCCACTTT. Protein product: CASSPTGGTSSYNSPLHF.

The V and J genes are TRBV13 and TRBJ2-7; 12 bases map to TRBD2. The CDR3 sequence is 18 residues long. Germline CDR1 PRHDT, CDR2 FYEKMQ (reference sequence). The J segment lost 2 bases and the V segment lost 1 base, leaving 9 bases of the junction unmatched. The CDR3 DNA sequence: TGTGCCAGCAGCTTAGATCGGCTAGCGGGAGGGCCCCCCTACGAGCAGTACTTC. It specifies CASSLDRLAGGPPYEQYF.

The gene calls are TRBV19 and TRBJ2-7; D possibly corresponds to TRBD2 (6 bases). From germline, CDR1 is LNHDA and CDR2 SQIVND (reference sequence). The CDR3 has 18 residues. The V gene lost 9 bases and the J gene lost 6 bases, with 33 bases spanning the gap. DNA for the CDR3: TGTGCCAGCAACCAAGCTAGCGACCCAGCTGGAGAACCTTTCGAGCAGTACTTC. Translating it yields CASNQASDPAGEPFEQYF.

V usage is TRBV12-3 or TRBV12-4 and J usage is TRBJ2-2; D ambiguous. The CDR3 is 12 residues long. V gave up 5 bases and J gave up 5 bases, with 6 bases separating them. CDR3 protein: CASSHETGELFF. In DNA form, the CDR3 reads TGTGCCAGCAGTCACGAGACCGGGGAGCTGTTTTTT.

The chain has TRBV10-3 and TRBJ1-2, with 7 bases lining up with TRBD1. Germline CDR1 is ENHRY and CDR2 is SYGVKD. V lost 6 bases and J lost 7; bases outside the gene matches: 8. This CDR3 spans 13 amino acids. The CDR3: CAIRIDRVIGYTF. The CDR3 DNA is TGTGCCATCAGGATAGACAGGGTGATTGGCTACACCTTC.

The chain recombines TRBV7-9 with TRBJ1-5; maybe TRBD1 (6 bases). The CDR3 runs to 14 residues. V lost 5 bases, J lost 3 bases, and 11 bases lay in between. CDR1 and CDR2 (germline): SEHNR, FQNEAQ (reference sequence). Here the CDR3 reads CASSPRGFNQPQHF. CDR3 bases: TGTGCCAGCAGCCCCAGGGGTTTCAATCAGCCCCAGCATTTT.

V usage is TRBV6-5 and J usage is TRBJ1-5, with 10 bases fitting TRBD1. Trimming cost V 6 bases and J 7 bases; bases outside gene matches: 3. The V gene's germline CDR1 is MNHEY and CDR2 SVGAGI. This CDR3 is built from 13 residues. The CDR3 reads CASRGTGVQPQHF. DNA of the CDR3: TGTGCCAGCAGAGGGACAGGGGTGCAGCCCCAGCATTTT.

The rearrangement uses TRBV27 and TRBJ1-2, with D perhaps TRBD1 (6 bases). The CDR3 runs to 16 residues. Per the germline V gene, CDR1 is MNHEY and CDR2 is SMNVEV (reference sequence). The V end lost 4 bases, the J end lost 8 bases, and 23 bases lay between the germline ends. The CDR3 region is CASSSTRQVRGRGYTF. The CDR3 DNA sequence: TGTGCCAGCAGTTCTACTCGACAGGTACGTGGGAGAGGCTACACCTTC.

The rearrangement links TRBV11-2 to TRBJ1-1, with TRBD1 as a possible D gene (5 bases). Germline V gene sequence: CDR1 SGHAT, CDR2 FQNNGV. The CDR3 totals 14 residues. Trimming cost V 5 bases and J 4 bases, with 14 bases left between them. Here the CDR3 DNA reads TGTGCCAGCAGCAGGAATACAGGAAGCACTGAAGCTTTCTTT. Translating gives CASSRNTGSTEAFF.

The chain is built from TRBV24-1 and TRBJ1-2; weak D call: TRBD1 (5 bases). Trimming left V 4 bases short and J 4 bases short, with 15 bases between. Germline V lookup: CDR1 KGHDR, CDR2 SFDVKD. The CDR3 extends over 15 amino acids. CDR3 loop: CATSDRIPGGYGYTF. CDR3 nucleotides: TGTGCCACCAGTGACCGCATCCCGGGGGGCTATGGCTACACCTTC.

The chain couples TRBV29-1 to TRBJ1-2; TRBD1 matches at 9 bases. Germline V gives CDR1 SQVTM, CDR2 ANQGSEA. There are 13 residues in the CDR3. Unmatched junction bases numbered 0, after V lost 4 bases and J lost 0 bases. CDR3 loop: CSVGTGANYGYTF. The CDR3 nucleotides read TGCAGCGTTGGGACAGGGGCTAACTATGGCTACACCTTC. Combining the CDR3 with reference TRBV29-1 and TRBJ1-2 gives the whole variable domain SAVISQKPSRDICQRGTSLTIQCQVDSQVTMMFWYRQQPGQSLTLIATANQGSEATYESGFVIDKFPISRPNLTFSTLTVSNMSPEDSSIYLCSVGTGANYGYTFGSGTRLTVV.

The V call is TRBV7-8, the J call TRBJ1-1; the D gene is possibly TRBD1 (6 bases). From germline, CDR1 is SGHVS and CDR2 FQNEAQ. Trimming took 5 bases from V and 1 from J, leaving 11 bases between them. The CDR3 contains 14 residues. CDR3 sequence reads: CASSPDRKNTEAFF. CDR3 coding DNA: TGTGCCAGCAGCCCCGACAGGAAGAACACTGAAGCTTTCTTT.

V usage is TRBV7-2 and J usage is TRBJ1-5, with 7 bases matching TRBD1. This CDR3 is built from 15 residues. CDR1 is SGHTA, CDR2 FQGNSA, per germline. V was clipped by 2 bases and J by 3 bases; unmatched bases: 4. The CDR3 region has the DNA TGTGCCAGCAGCTTACAAGACAGGGTCAATCAGCCCCAGCATTTT. This encodes CASSLQDRVNQPQHF.

The chain has TRBV10-2 and TRBJ2-7, with 9 positions matching TRBD2. J gave up 5 bases and V 8 bases, and 10 bases lay outside the gene matches. This CDR3 contains 14 residues. Germline loops: CDR1 WSHSY, CDR2 SAAADI. DNA of the CDR3: TGCGCCAGCGGGTTAGCGGGAGATGTCCACGAGCAGTACTTC. This codes for CASGLAGDVHEQYF.

The chain is built from TRBV5-1 and TRBJ1-3; 8 nucleotides line up with TRBD1. This CDR3 region has 17 residues. The germline gives CDR1 SGHRS, CDR2 YFSETQ. The V segment lost 4 bases and the J segment 0 bases; nucleotides outside the gene matches: 9. This CDR3 reads CASSHRTGPISGNTIYF. CDR3 nucleotides: TGCGCCAGCAGCCACAGGACAGGGCCCATCTCTGGAAACACCATATATTTT.

The V call is TRBV9, the J call TRBJ2-3; the D gene is possibly TRBD1 (6 bases). Trimming took off 3 bases at V and 2 bases at J, with 16 bases between the two ends. The CDR3 is made up of 16 amino acids. Germline CDR1 reads SGDLS; CDR2 reads YYNGEE. As DNA, the CDR3 is TGTGCCAGCAGCGGTACTCCGGACAGCTACACAGATACGCAGTATTTT. This gives the protein CASSGTPDSYTDTQYF.

The chain has TRBV15 and TRBJ2-5; 10 bases line up with TRBD2. CDR3 length: 14 residues. Germline V CDR1 and CDR2: LNHNV, YYDKDF (reference sequence). V was pared by 6 bases and J by 5 bases, with 6 bases of the junction left unmatched. The CDR3 sequence is CATSGSGRRETQYF. The CDR3 DNA is TGTGCCACCAGTGGTAGCGGGAGGAGGGAGACCCAGTACTTC.

The chain has TRBV9 and TRBJ2-7, with TRBD2 identical over 12 bases. This CDR3 is built from 15 residues. Per the germline V gene, CDR1 is SGDLS and CDR2 is YYNGEE. The V and J ends lost 3 bases and 6 bases, in that order; junction bases with no gene match: 7. Here the CDR3 reads CASSARTSGNSEQYF. The CDR3 DNA follows: TGTGCCAGCAGCGCCCGGACTAGCGGGAACAGCGAGCAGTACTTC.

This chain joins TRBV9 and TRBJ2-7; 9 bases match TRBD2. This CDR3 is 16 amino acids long. Trimming took 7 bases from V and 0 from J; bases not matched to a gene: 11. Per the germline V gene, CDR1 is SGDLS and CDR2 is YYNGEE. The CDR3 protein is CASVVGGRDSSYEQYF. The CDR3 DNA sequence: TGTGCCAGCGTTGTGGGCGGGAGGGATAGCTCCTACGAGCAGTACTTC.

The chain uses TRBV30 and TRBJ2-1, with 7 bases matching TRBD2. The CDR3 extends over 14 amino acids. The J segment lost 4 bases and the V segment lost 5 bases, leaving 8 bases of the junction unmatched. Germline CDR1 and CDR2: GTSNPN and SVGIG (reference sequence). The CDR3 region is CAWEPGLPYNEQFF. CDR3 DNA sequence: TGTGCCTGGGAGCCGGGACTACCATACAATGAGCAGTTCTTC.

V and J are TRBV11-3 and TRBJ2-2; 11 positions match TRBD2. The germline V gene has CDR1 SGHNT and CDR2 YENEEA. This CDR3 spans 15 amino acids. The V gene end was trimmed by 5 bases and the J gene end by 4 bases; junction bases not matched to a gene: 3. Written as DNA, the CDR3 is TGTGCCAGCAGCGAAGGGACTAGCGGCACCGGGGAGCTGTTTTTT. Translation gives CASSEGTSGTGELFF.

The CDR3 spells CASSTGPRDQPQHF. CDR3 sequence (DNA): TGTGCCAGCAGCACAGGACCTAGGGATCAGCCCCAGCATTTT. The rearrangement joins TRBV9 to TRBJ1-5, with D maybe TRBD1 (5 bases). Between the trimmed V and J ends, which lost 4 bases and 5 bases, there was a span of 13 bases. The CDR3 runs 14 residues. The germline V gene encodes CDR1 SGDLS and CDR2 YYNGEE.